This T cell receptor (beta chain) was found in a study of CD8+ T cells in alopecia areata. General observations from the study: Researchers reported that TCR sharing among patients proved less clear than in mice, possibly HLA-linked. Higher clonality and more expanded CD8+ clones appeared in lesional than normal scalp.

cDNA prepared by RNA extraction and subsequent reverse transcription served as the template for sequencing. Some clones are missing from TCRdb's copy, which holds only in-frame ones; the method was immunoSEQ multiplex PCR. The sample contains some 120,000 clones, 47% of which appear only once. Comment on this clone: Antigen unknown.

This CDR3 is built from 13 residues. Looked up from germline, CDR1 is SQVTM and CDR2 is ANQGSEA. Trimming left V 1 base short and J 4 bases short, with 8 bases between. Sequencing was performed on NKG2D-low CD8+ T cells sorted from blood. The chain combines TRBV29-1 with TRBJ2-1; D assignment may be TRBD1 or TRBD2 (5 bases each). This clonotype originated in a human donor with alopecia areata. The CDR3 spells CSVEGREYNEQFF. The CDR3 DNA is TGCAGCGTTGAAGGCAGGGAGTACAATGAGCAGTTCTTC.